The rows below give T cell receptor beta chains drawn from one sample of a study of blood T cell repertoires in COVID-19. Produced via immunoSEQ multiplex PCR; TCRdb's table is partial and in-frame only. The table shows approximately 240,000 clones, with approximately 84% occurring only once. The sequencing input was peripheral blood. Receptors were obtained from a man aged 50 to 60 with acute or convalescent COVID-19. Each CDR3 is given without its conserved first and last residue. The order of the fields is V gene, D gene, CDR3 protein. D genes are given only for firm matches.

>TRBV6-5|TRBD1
ASSYVGGSTDTQY
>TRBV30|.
AWSRHNYEQY
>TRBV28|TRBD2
ASSLFRGSGPTHYEQY
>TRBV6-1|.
ASSDNRNQPQH
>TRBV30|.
AWSPGQETQY
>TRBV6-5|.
ASNEQGSQPQH
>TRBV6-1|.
ASSDPGDNSPLH
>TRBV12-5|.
ASGLEGGYGYT
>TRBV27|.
ASSLSWANTEAF
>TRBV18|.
ASSPPPHTSGIYQETQY
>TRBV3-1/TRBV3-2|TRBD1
ASSQLGQGARGEKLF
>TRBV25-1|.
ASSGSGYGYT
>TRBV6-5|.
ASSSLGGGYGYT
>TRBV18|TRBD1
ASSPGQGDYEQY
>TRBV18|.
ASSPTSPGVTYEQY
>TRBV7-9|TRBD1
ASSPFRQGPYEQY
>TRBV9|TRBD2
ASSVTAGVGYEQY
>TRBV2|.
ASTPGLGAF
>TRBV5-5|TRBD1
ASSGQDDQPQH
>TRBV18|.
ASSPPSGMNTEAF
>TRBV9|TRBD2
ASSVDGGKQGGDIQY
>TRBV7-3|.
ASSRYVGTGVYNEQF
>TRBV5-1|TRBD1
ASSLRRGSTEAF
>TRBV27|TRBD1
ASRGTGGNYGYT
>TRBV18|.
ASSPALNEKLF
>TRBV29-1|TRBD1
SVLQGGNEKLF
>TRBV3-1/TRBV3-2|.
ASSQDLGVVYEQY
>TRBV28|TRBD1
ASSFGGTGGNEKLF
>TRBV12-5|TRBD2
ASGEAGPLADTQY
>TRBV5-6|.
ASSQNTDTQY
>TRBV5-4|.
ASSLEDTGNTIY
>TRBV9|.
ASSVGLFSGNTIY
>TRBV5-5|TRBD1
ASSGGQGYEQY
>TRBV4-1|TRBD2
ASSPLAGGPYNEQF
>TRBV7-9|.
ASSSGLYYEQY